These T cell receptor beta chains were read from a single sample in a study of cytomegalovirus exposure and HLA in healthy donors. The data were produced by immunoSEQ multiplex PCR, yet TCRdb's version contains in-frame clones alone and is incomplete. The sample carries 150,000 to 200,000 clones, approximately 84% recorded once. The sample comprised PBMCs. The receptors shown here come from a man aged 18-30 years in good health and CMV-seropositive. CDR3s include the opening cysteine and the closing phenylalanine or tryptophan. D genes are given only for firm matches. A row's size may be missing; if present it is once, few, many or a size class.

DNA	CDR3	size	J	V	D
TGCGCCAGCAGCCAGGTCGGTTCTGGAAACACCATATATTTT	CASSQVGSGNTIYF	-	TRBJ1-3	TRBV4-3	-
TGCGCCAGCAGCCAGCTCGGACTAGCCAAAAACAGTCAGTACTTC	CASSQLGLAKNSQYF	-	TRBJ2-4	TRBV4-1	TRBD2
TGTGCCAGCAGCTCCACCCAGGGCACCTACGAGCAGTACTTC	CASSSTQGTYEQYF	-	TRBJ2-7	TRBV7-3	-
TGCGCCAGCAGCCAGTGGGTAGGGGGCGAAAGGCTTGAAGCTTTCTTT	CASSQWVGGERLEAFF	once	TRBJ1-1	TRBV4-3	TRBD1
TGCGCCAGCAGCGGACGACAGGGCGATGGTGAAGCTTTCTTT	CASSGRQGDGEAFF	once	TRBJ1-1	TRBV5-1	TRBD1
TGTGCCAGCAGCTTAGACGAAGGGGGCTATGGCTACACCTTC	CASSLDEGGYGYTF	few	TRBJ1-2	TRBV11-3	-
TGTGCCAGCAGTCCCTCGACTAGCGGGGAGCTGTTTTTT	CASSPSTSGELFF	-	TRBJ2-2	TRBV6-4	-
TGTGCCAGCAGCTTGGGCGGCGAGCAGTACTTC	CASSLGGEQYF	-	TRBJ2-7	TRBV5-6	-
TGCGCCAGCAGCTTGGGGACTAGCGGGGGGCCGAACACCGGGGAGCTGTTTTTT	CASSLGTSGGPNTGELFF	-	TRBJ2-2	TRBV5-1	TRBD2
TGTGCCAGCAGTGAAACCGGGACAGGGACCTTTAGGGCTTTCTTT	CASSETGTGTFRAFF	-	TRBJ1-1	TRBV2	TRBD1
TGTGCCATCAGTGAGTCGATCTTAGGACAGGGGAACACTGAAGCTTTCTTT	CAISESILGQGNTEAFF	-	TRBJ1-1	TRBV10-3	TRBD1
TGTGCCAGCAGCGTAGCAGACAGGAAAACTGAAGCTTTCTTT	CASSVADRKTEAFF	-	TRBJ1-1	TRBV9	-
TGTGCCAGCAGCCGGGACAGGGCTAAAGCTTTCTTT	CASSRDRAKAFF	once	TRBJ1-1	TRBV7-9	TRBD1
TGTGCCAGCAGGGAGAGGACAGGGATAAATTCACCCCTCCACTTT	CASRERTGINSPLHF	-	TRBJ1-6	TRBV7-8	TRBD1
TGTGCCAGCAGGGAACAGGGGGCAAGTGAAAAACTGTTTTTT	CASREQGASEKLFF	-	TRBJ1-4	TRBV2	TRBD1
TGTGCCAGCTCACCAGAGGCAGAGCAGTACTTC	CASSPEAEQYF	-	TRBJ2-7	TRBV18	-
TGTGCCAGCAGTGAACTGGGAGGGAGCACTGAAGCTTTCTTT	CASSELGGSTEAFF	-	TRBJ1-1	TRBV2	-
TGTGCCAGCAGCGTCGGGGGGGCGGGTGAAAAACTGTTTTTT	CASSVGGAGEKLFF	-	TRBJ1-4	TRBV9	-
TGTGCCAGCAGTTTTAAGGGACAGCCGAATGAAAAACTGTTTTTT	CASSFKGQPNEKLFF	once	TRBJ1-4	TRBV27	TRBD1
TGTGCCAGCTCACCACCCCCGAACAGGGGGCCTTACAATGAGCAGTTCTTC	CASSPPPNRGPYNEQFF	-	TRBJ2-1	TRBV18	TRBD1
TGTGCCAGCAGCTTAACCAGGGTAAATTCACCCCTCCACTTT	CASSLTRVNSPLHF	once	TRBJ1-6	TRBV13	-
TGTGCCAGCAGTCCAGGGGGGACAGGGTCCTACGAGCAGTACTTC	CASSPGGTGSYEQYF	-	TRBJ2-7	TRBV25-1	TRBD1
TGTGCCATCAGAACTGCGGAGAATCAGCCCCAGCATTTT	CAIRTAENQPQHF	-	TRBJ1-5	TRBV10-3	-
TGCGCCAGCAGTGAGCAGTTCATGAACACTGAAGCTTTCTTT	CASSEQFMNTEAFF	-	TRBJ1-1	TRBV10-2	-
TGTGCCAGCACCCCGGCGGGGGCCAGAAACACTGAAGCTTTCTTT	CASTPAGARNTEAFF	-	TRBJ1-1	TRBV2	-
TGTGCCAGCAGTCGGGGGTCTGCGGGCTACGAGCAGTACTTC	CASSRGSAGYEQYF	-	TRBJ2-7	TRBV6-1	-
TGTGCCAGTAGTATTGGGAGATCCTACGAGCAGTACTTC	CASSIGRSYEQYF	-	TRBJ2-7	TRBV19	-
TGTGCCAGCAGTTCTTTGTCTCGAGAGACCCAGTACTTC	CASSSLSRETQYF	-	TRBJ2-5	TRBV28	-
TGTGCCAGTAGTATCGCGCACAGGAAAGAGACCCAGTACTTC	CASSIAHRKETQYF	-	TRBJ2-5	TRBV19	-